The 14 T cell receptor beta chains below all came from one sample that was sequenced in a study of shared clonotypes between healthy human individuals (dated by TCRdb to 2018 to 2021). Library generation was performed with the immunoSEQ multiplex PCR assay. TCRdb provides this immuneACCESS table in a form limited to in-frame rearrangements. Some clones are lacking; in checked studies, under half of them reflect an unresolved V gene, and why the rest are absent is not known. This sample has approximately 500,000 clones in its table, and over 75% of those were observed once. The ten largest clones add up to around 12% of the sample. The material sequenced was PBMCs. Receptors were obtained from a woman in her thirties or forties in good health. Some clones in this sample may be carry-over from other donors' samples.

This chain connects TRBV28 to TRBJ2-1, with TRBD2 as a possible D gene (5 bases). CDR3 length: 15 amino acids. In germline, CDR1 is MDHEN, CDR2 SYDVKM. The V end lost 11 bases, the J end lost 4 bases, and 21 bases lay between the germline ends. CDR3 in DNA: TGTGCCGGCGGTAGTGGGAGCCAAATATACAATGAGCAGTTCTTC. Encoded protein: CAGGSGSQIYNEQFF.

The chain joins TRBV19 to TRBJ2-2; D ambiguous. Trimming pared 7 bases from V and 1 base from J, leaving 13 bases between. The CDR3 loop spans 15 amino acids. Germline-derived CDR1 and CDR2 are LNHDA and SQIVND (reference sequence). CDR3 nucleotides: TGTGCCAGTATTTTGGGCGATGAGAACACCGGGGAGCTGTTTTTT. Protein product: CASILGDENTGELFF.

This chain links TRBV21-1 with TRBJ2-2; the table's D call, TRBD2, has no DNA check behind it. TRBV21-1 is a pseudogene. The CDR3 runs 19 residues. CDR3 DNA sequence: TGTGCCAGCAGCAAAAGGAGGCTAGCGGGAGACCCACGGGGCGGGGAGCTGTTTTTT. Amino acid sequence: CASSKRRLAGDPRGGELFF.

The gene calls are TRBV2 and TRBJ2-3; 9 bases agree with TRBD1. From germline, CDR1 is SNHLY and CDR2 FYNNEI. V gave up 7 bases and J gave up 2 bases; unmatched junction bases: 4. This CDR3 region has 14 residues. Written as DNA, the CDR3 is TGTGCCAGCACCGGGACAGGGATCACAGATACGCAGTATTTT. The encoded protein is CASTGTGITDTQYF.

This clone has more than one count but fewer than ten. This rearrangement joins TRBV28 to TRBJ2-6; 8 bases line up with TRBD2. This CDR3 spans 17 amino acids. V trimming: 5 bases; J trimming: 0 bases; junction bases outside the gene matches: 6. From germline, CDR1 is MDHEN and CDR2 SYDVKM. This CDR3 reads CASSSGSVGSGANVLTF. CDR3 in DNA: TGTGCCAGCAGTAGCGGGAGCGTTGGCTCTGGGGCCAACGTCCTGACTTTC.

In its sample, this clone was seen many times. The chain has TRBV7-9 and TRBJ2-5, with TRBD1 matching over 7 bases. Trimming took 3 bases from V and 5 from J; bases not matched to a gene: 6. There are 14 residues in the CDR3. CDR1 SEHNR and CDR2 FQNEAQ come from the germline V gene (reference sequence). The CDR3 bases are TGTGCCAGCAGCTTTGGGACAGCGCCCGAGACCCAGTACTTC. Amino acid sequence: CASSFGTAPETQYF.

The chain has TRBV5-4 and TRBJ2-7; 13 bases line up with TRBD2. The germline V gene has CDR1 SGHNT and CDR2 YYREEE (reference sequence). V shed 2 bases and J 6 bases; nucleotides not matched to a gene: 8. The CDR3 covers 16 residues. The CDR3 nucleotides read TGTGCCAGCAGCTTCGGTGGGACTAGCGGGACTGGCGAGCAGTACTTC. This codes for CASSFGGTSGTGEQYF.

This clone was seen ten or more times. The chain uses TRBV7-2 and TRBJ2-2, with 10 nucleotides matching TRBD2. Unmatched junction bases numbered 1, after V lost 1 base and J lost 2 bases. From germline, CDR1 is SGHTA and CDR2 FQGNSA. This CDR3 comprises 16 residues. The CDR3 DNA follows: TGTGCCAGCAGCTTAGAACTAGCGGGAAACACCGGGGAGCTGTTTTTT. This sequence encodes CASSLELAGNTGELFF.

J is TRBJ2-1 and V is TRBV7-8, with 7 nucleotides matching TRBD1. Germline CDR1 is SGHVS and CDR2 is FQNEAQ. The CDR3 has 15 residues. Trimming cost V 3 bases and J 0 bases; bases outside gene matches: 2. For the CDR3, the DNA is TGTGCCAGCAGCTTGGGACAGAACTCCTACAATGAGCAGTTCTTC. Its protein product is CASSLGQNSYNEQFF.

The gene calls are TRBV7-9 and TRBJ2-2; no reliable D call. In germline, CDR1 is SEHNR, CDR2 FQNEAQ (reference sequence). V shed 5 bases and J shed 7 bases, with 8 bases lying between them. There are 12 residues in the CDR3. The CDR3 is CASSESIGELFF. In nucleotides, the CDR3 is TGTGCCAGCAGCGAGAGCATCGGGGAGCTGTTTTTT.

This clone appeared many times. The chain recombines TRBV10-3 with TRBJ2-3; D remains unclear. Germline V lookup: CDR1 ENHRY, CDR2 SYGVKD. This CDR3 has 10 residues. Trimming stripped 8 bases from V and 8 bases from J, with 8 bases between. This chain's CDR3 is CAIGTRTQYF. The DNA for the CDR3 is TGTGCCATCGGTACACGTACGCAGTATTTT.

The CDR3 DNA sequence: TGTGCCAGCACCGAGAACGAGCAGTACTTC. It yields the protein CASTENEQYF. This chain uses TRBV2 with TRBJ2-7; no clear D gene. Trimming removed 7 bases at V and 5 bases at J, with 6 bases between. Germline lookup yields CDR1 SNHLY and CDR2 FYNNEI. The CDR3 is 10 residues long.

This clone was picked up one time. The CDR3 loop is CASSSPGSVGNEQFF. CDR3 DNA sequence: TGTGCCAGCAGCTCACCCGGTTCCGTAGGGAATGAGCAGTTCTTC. The rearrangement uses TRBV7-9 and TRBJ2-1; D is unclear. Between the trimmed V and J ends, which lost 4 bases and 7 bases, there was a span of 17 bases. The germline gives CDR1 SEHNR, CDR2 FQNEAQ (reference sequence). The CDR3 has 15 residues.

This clone was counted between two and nine times. The V call is TRBV11-2, the J call TRBJ2-1; 7 bases are shared with TRBD1. CDR1 SGHAT and CDR2 FQNNGV come from the germline V gene. This CDR3 is built from 15 residues. J lost 2 bases, V lost 5 bases, and 6 bases had no gene match. The CDR3 DNA reads TGTGCCAGCAGCCCGATCACAGGGGCCTACAATGAGCAGTTCTTC. As protein: CASSPITGAYNEQFF.